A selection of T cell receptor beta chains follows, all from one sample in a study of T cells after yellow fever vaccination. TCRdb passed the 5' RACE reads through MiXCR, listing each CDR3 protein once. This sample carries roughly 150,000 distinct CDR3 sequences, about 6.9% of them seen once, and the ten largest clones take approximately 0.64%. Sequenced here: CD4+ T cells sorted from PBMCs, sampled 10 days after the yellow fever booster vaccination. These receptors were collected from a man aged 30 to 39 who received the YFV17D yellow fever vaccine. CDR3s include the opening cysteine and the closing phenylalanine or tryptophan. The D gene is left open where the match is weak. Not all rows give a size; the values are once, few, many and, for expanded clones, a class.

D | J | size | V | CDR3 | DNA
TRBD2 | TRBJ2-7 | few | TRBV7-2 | CASSPSGGLREQYF | TGTGCCAGCAGCCCAAGCGGGGGTCTGCGCGAGCAGTACTTC
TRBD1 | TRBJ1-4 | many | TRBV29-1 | CSVERGDRGYEKLFF | TGCAGCGTTGAAAGAGGAGACAGGGGTTATGAAAAACTGTTTTTT
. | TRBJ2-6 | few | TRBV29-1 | CSVEDNSGANVLTF | TGCAGCGTTGAAGACAACTCTGGGGCCAACGTCCTGACTTTC
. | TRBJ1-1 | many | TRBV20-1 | CSAREPGLRNTEAFF | TGCAGTGCTAGAGAACCGGGACTTAGGAACACTGAAGCTTTCTTT
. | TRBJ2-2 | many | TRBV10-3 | CAISRTAGELFF | TGTGCCATCAGTCGGACCGCGGGGGAGCTGTTTTTT
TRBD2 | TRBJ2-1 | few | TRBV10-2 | CASKGLAGEQEQFF | TGCGCCAGCAAAGGGCTAGCGGGAGAGCAAGAGCAGTTCTTC
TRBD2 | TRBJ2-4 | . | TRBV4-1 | CASSQRAGNSGKNIQYF | TGCGCCAGCAGCCAGCGAGCGGGAAATAGTGGCAAAAACATTCAGTACTTC
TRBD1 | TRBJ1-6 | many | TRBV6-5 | CASRQGQGPGPLHF | TGTGCCAGCAGACAAGGACAGGGACCGGGGCCCCTCCACTTT
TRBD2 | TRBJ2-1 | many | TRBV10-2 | CASSVSVAGGHNEQFF | TGCGCCAGCAGTGTATCCGTAGCGGGAGGACACAATGAGCAGTTCTTC
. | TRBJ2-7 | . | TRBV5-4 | CASRPPGTAISEQYF | TGTGCCAGCAGGCCCCCCGGGACTGCGATTTCCGAGCAGTACTTC